This T cell receptor beta chain was identified in a study of CDR3 diversity in severe acne. MiXCR, run by TCRdb on the PCR reads, gives a single entry per CDR3 protein. The sample comprises about 86,000 distinct CDR3 sequences, over 40% of which are singletons, and 13% to 15% rests with the top ten. The CDR3 runs to 15 residues. J lost 1 base, V lost 2 bases, and 0 bases had no gene match. The germline V gene encodes CDR1 MNHNY and CDR2 SVGAGI (reference sequence). The chain joins TRBV6-6 to TRBJ1-5, with 9 bases matching TRBD1. Sequenced material: blood. This clonotype was obtained from a male donor in good health, without acne. CDR3 DNA sequence: TGTGCCAGCAGTTACGACAGGGGGAGCAATCAGCCCCAGCATTTT. It translates to CASSYDRGSNQPQHF.